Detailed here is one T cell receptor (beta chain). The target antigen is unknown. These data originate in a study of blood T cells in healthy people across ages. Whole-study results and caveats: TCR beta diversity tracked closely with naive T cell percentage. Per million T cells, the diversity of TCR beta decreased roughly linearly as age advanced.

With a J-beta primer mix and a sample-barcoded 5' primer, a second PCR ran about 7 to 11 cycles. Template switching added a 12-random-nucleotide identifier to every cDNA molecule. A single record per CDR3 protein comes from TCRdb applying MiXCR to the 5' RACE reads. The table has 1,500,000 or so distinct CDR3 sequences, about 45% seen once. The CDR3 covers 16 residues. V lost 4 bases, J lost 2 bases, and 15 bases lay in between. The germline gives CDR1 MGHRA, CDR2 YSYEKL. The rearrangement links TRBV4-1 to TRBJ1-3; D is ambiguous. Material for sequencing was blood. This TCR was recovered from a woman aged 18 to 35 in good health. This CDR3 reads CASSPGGSRAGNTIYF. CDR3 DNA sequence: TGCGCCAGCAGCCCCGGAGGGTCAAGGGCTGGAAACACCATATATTTT.